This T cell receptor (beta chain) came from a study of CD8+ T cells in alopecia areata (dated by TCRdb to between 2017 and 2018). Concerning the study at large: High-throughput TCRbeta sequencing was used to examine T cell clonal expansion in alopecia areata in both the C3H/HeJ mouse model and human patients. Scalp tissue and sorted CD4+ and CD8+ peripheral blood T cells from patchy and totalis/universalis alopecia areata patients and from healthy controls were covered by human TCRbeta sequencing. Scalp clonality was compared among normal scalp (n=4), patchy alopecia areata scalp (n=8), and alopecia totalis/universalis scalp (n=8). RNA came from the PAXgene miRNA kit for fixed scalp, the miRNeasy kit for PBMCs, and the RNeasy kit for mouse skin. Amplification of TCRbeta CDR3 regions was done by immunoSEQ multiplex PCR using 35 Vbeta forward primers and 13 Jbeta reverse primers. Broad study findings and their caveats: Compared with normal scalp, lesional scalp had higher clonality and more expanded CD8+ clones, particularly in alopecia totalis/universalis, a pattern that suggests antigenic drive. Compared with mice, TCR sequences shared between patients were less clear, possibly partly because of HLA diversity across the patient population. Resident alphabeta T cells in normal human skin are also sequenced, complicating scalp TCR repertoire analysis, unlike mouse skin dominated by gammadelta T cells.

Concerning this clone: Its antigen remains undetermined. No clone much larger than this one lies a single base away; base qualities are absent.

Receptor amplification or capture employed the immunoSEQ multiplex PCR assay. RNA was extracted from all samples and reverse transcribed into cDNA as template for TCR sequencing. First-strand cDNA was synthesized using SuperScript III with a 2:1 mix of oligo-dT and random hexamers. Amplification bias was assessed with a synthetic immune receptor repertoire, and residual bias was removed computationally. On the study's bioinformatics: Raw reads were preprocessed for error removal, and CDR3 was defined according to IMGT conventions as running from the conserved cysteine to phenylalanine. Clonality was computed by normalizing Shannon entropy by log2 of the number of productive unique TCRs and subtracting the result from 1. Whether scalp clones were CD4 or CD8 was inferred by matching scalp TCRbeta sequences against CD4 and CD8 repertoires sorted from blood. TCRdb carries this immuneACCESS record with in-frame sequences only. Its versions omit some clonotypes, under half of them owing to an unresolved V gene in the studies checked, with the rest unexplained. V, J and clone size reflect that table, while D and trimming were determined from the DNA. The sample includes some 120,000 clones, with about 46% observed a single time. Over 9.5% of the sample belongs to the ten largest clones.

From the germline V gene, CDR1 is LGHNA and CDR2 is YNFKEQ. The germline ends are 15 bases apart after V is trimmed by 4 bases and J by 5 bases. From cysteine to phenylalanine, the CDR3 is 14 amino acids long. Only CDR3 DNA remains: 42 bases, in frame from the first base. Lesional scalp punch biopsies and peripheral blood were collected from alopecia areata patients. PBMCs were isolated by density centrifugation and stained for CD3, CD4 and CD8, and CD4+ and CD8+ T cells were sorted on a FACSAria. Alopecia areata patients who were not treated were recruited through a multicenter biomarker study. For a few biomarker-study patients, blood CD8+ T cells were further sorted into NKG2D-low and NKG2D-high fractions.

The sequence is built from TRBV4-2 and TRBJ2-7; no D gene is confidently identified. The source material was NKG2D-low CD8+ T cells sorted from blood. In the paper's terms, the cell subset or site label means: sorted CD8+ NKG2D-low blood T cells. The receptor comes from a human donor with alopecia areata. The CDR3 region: CASSLQNGADEQYF. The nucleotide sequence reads TGTGCCAGCAGCCTCCAAAACGGTGCCGACGAGCAGTACTTC.